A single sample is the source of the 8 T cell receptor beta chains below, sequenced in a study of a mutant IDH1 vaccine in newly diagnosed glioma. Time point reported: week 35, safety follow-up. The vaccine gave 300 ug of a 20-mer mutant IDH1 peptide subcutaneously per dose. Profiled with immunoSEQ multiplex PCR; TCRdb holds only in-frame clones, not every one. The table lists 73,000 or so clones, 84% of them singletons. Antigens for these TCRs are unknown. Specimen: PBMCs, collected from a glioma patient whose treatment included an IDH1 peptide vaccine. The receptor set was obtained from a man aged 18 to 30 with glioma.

This CDR3 is CASSNRANTEAFF. DNA for the CDR3: TGTGCCAGCTCAAACAGGGCAAACACTGAAGCTTTCTTT. The chain joins TRBV18 to TRBJ1-1; the D gene is possibly TRBD1 (6 bases). The length of the CDR3 is 13 residues. Germline assignment: CDR1 KGHSH and CDR2 LQKENI. Trimming removed 5 bases from V and 2 bases from J, with 9 bases in between. The variable domain in full, completed from reference TRBV18 and TRBJ1-1, reads NAGVMQNPRHLVRRRGQEARLRCSPMKGHSHVYWYRQLPEEGLKFMVYLQKENIIDESGMPKERFSAEFPKEGPSILRIQQVVRGDSAAYFCASSNRANTEAFFGQGTRLTVV.

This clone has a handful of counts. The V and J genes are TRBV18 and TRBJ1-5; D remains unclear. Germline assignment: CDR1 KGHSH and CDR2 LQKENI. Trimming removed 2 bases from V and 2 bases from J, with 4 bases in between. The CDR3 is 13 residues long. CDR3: CASSPMGNQPQHF. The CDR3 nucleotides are TGTGCCAGCTCACCAATGGGCAATCAGCCCCAGCATTTT. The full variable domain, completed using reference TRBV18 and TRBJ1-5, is NAGVMQNPRHLVRRRGQEARLRCSPMKGHSHVYWYRQLPEEGLKFMVYLQKENIIDESGMPKERFSAEFPKEGPSILRIQQVVRGDSAAYFCASSPMGNQPQHFGDGTRLSIL.

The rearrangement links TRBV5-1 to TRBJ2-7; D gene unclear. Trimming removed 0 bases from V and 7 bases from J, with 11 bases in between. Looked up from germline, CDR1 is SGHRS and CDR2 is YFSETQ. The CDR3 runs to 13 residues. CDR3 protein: CASSLGWLGEQYF. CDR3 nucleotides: TGCGCCAGCAGCTTGGGCTGGCTAGGGGAGCAGTACTTC.

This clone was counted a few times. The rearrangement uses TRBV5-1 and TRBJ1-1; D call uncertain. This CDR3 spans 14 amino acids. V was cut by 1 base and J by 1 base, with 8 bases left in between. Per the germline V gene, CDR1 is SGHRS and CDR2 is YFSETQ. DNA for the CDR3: TGCGCCAGCAGCTTGAGCGTGACGAACACTGAAGCTTTCTTT. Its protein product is CASSLSVTNTEAFF.

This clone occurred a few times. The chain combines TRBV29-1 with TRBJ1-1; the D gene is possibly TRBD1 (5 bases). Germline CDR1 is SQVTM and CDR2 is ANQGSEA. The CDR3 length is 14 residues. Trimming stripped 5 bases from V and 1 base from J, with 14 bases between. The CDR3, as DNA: TGCAGCGTTCGGGAGGTTGGGACGAACACTGAAGCTTTCTTT. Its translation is CSVREVGTNTEAFF.

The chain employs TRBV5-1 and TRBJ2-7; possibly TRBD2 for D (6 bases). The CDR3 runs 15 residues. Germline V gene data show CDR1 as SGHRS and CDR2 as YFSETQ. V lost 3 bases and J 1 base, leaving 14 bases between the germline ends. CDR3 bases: TGCGCCAGCAGCTACACGGCGGGGAATTCCTACGAGCAGTACTTC. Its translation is CASSYTAGNSYEQYF.

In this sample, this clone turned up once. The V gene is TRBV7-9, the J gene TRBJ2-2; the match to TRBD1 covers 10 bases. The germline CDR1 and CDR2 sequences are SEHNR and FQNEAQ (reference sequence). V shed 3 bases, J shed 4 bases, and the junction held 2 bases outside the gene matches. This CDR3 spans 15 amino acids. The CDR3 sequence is CASSFRTGGTGELFF. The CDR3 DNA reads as TGTGCCAGCAGCTTTCGGACAGGGGGCACCGGGGAGCTGTTTTTT. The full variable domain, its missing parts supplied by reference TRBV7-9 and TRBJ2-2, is DTGVSQNPRHKITKRGQNVTFRCDPISEHNRLYWYRQTLGQGPEFLTYFQNEAQLEKSRLLSDRFSAERPKGSFSTLEIQRTEQGDSAMYLCASSFRTGGTGELFFGEGSRLTVL.

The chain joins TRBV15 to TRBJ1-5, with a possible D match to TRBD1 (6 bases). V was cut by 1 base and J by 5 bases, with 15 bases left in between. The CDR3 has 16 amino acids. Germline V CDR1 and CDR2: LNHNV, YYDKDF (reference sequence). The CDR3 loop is CATSRAGAGAHQPQHF. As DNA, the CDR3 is TGTGCCACCAGCAGAGCGGGGGCAGGGGCGCATCAGCCCCAGCATTTT.